This passage covers 2 T cell receptor beta chains from one sample sequenced in a study of beta chain features in type 1 diabetes. What was sequenced were expressed TCRB transcripts, since all of the isolated RNA had been reverse transcribed. Sequenced by immunoSEQ multiplex PCR; TCRdb stores in-frame clones only, minus some. Of 200,000 to 300,000 clones detected, around 26% appear once; the ten largest clones hold 4%. The sample taken for sequencing was central memory CD4+ T cells from blood. These receptors all stem from a man aged 30 to 45 in good health.

This clone occurred many times. The chain combines TRBV7-8 with TRBJ2-7; 7 bases match TRBD1. V lost 7 bases, J lost 4 bases, and 7 bases stayed unmatched. Germline values: CDR1 SGHVS, CDR2 FQNEAQ. The CDR3 is made up of 13 amino acids. This chain's CDR3 is CASTPDRFYEQYF. For the CDR3, the DNA is TGTGCCAGCACCCCGGACAGGTTTTACGAGCAGTACTTC.

This rearrangement joins TRBV7-9 to TRBJ1-1; 8 bases are a match to TRBD1. Per the germline V gene, CDR1 is SEHNR and CDR2 is FQNEAQ (reference sequence). The CDR3 runs to 15 residues. Trimming took 1 base from V and 4 from J; bases not matched to a gene: 5. The DNA for the CDR3 is TGTGCCAGCAGCTTAGAGACAGGGGTGGCCACTGAAGCTTTCTTT. It yields the protein CASSLETGVATEAFF.